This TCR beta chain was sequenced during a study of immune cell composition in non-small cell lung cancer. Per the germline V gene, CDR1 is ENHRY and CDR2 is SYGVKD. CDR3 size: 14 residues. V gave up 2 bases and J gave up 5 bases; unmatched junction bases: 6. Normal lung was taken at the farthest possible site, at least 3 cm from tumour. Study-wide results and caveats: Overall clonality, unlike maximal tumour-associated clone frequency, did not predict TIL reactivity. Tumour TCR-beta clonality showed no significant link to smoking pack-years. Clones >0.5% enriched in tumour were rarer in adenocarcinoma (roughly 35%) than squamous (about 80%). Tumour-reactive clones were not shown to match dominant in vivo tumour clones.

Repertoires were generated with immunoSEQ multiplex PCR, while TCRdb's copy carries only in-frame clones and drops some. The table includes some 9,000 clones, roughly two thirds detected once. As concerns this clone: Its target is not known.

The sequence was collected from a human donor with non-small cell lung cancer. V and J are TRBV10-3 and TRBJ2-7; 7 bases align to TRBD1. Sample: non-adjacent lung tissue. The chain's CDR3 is CAISEDRAYDEQYF. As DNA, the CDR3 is TGTGCCATCAGTGAGGACAGGGCGTATGACGAGCAGTACTTC.